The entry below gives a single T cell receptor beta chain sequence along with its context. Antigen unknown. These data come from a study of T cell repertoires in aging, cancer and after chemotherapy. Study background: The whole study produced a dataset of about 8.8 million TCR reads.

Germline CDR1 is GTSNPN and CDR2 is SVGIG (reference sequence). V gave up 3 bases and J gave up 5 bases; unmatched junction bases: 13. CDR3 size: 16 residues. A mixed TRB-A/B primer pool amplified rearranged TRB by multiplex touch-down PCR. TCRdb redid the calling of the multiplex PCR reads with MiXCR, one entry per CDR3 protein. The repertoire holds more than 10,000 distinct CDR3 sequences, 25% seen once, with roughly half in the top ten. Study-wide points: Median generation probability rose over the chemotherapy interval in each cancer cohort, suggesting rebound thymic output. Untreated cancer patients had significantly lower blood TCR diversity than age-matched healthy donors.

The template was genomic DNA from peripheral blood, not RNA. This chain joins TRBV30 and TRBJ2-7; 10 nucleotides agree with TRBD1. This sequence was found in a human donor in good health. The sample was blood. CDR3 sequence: CAWRHQGRQGANEQYF. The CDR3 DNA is TGTGCCTGGAGGCATCAAGGGAGACAGGGGGCAAACGAGCAGTACTTC.